This T cell receptor (beta chain) was found in a study of T cells in localized non-small cell lung cancer. Study results and caveats: Clonality peaked in uninvolved adjacent lung rather than tumor. Heterogeneity is still possible, as just one tumor region was sequenced. Across samples, adjacent lung featured a median roughly 60 of the top 100 tumor clones. Those with higher blood T cell density had longer overall survival.

Concerning this clone: As yet, its antigen is unknown.

Trimming left V 0 bases short and J 7 bases short, with 13 bases between. The germline gives CDR1 SGHRS, CDR2 YFSETQ. The CDR3 extends over 15 amino acids. TCRdb's copy holds only in-frame clones and misses some; the assay was immunoSEQ multiplex PCR. This table holds 2,000 or so clones, approximately 35% found once. The material was lung tumor tissue, obtained before any cancer treatment. This clonotype originated in a female donor of 60 years or more with stage I lung adenocarcinoma. The V gene is TRBV5-1, the J gene TRBJ2-2; D gene unclear. The CDR3 region is CASSLDSRGVGELFF. In DNA form, the CDR3 reads TGCGCCAGCAGCTTGGATAGCAGAGGAGTCGGGGAGCTGTTTTTT.